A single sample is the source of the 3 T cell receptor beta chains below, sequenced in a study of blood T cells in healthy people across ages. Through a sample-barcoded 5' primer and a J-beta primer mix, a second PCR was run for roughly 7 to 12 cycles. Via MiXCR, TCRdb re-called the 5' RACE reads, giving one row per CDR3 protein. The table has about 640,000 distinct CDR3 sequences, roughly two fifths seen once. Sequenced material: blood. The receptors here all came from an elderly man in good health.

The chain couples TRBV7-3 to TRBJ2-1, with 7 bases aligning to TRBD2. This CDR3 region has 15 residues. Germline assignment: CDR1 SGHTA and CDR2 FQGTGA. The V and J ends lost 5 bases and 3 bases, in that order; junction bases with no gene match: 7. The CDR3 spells CASSAQGLDYNEQFF. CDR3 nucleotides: TGTGCCAGCAGCGCCCAAGGACTAGACTACAATGAGCAGTTCTTC.

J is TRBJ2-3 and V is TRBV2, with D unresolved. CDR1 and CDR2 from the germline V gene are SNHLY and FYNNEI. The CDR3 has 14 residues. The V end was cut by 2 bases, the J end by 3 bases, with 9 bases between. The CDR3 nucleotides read TGTGCCAGCAGTGAACTATCTAGGACAGATACGCAGTATTTT. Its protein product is CASSELSRTDTQYF.

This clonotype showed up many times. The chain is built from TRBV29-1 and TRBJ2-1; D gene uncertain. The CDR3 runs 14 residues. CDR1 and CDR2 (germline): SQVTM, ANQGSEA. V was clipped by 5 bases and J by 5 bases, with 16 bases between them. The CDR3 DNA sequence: TGCAGCGTTCCGACCGGCTTACTAAACAATGAGCAGTTCTTC. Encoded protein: CSVPTGLLNNEQFF.